These 3 T cell receptor beta chains originate from one sample sequenced in a study of blood T cells in healthy people across ages. With a J-beta primer mix and a sample-barcoded 5' primer, a second PCR ran roughly 7 to 11 cycles. MiXCR was run by TCRdb on the 5' RACE reads, yielding one entry per CDR3 protein. The table records about 800,000 distinct CDR3 sequences, around a quarter of them present only once. These data were also filed under a second study, of T cells of mothers and their children.

Sequencing was carried out using blood. These receptors originate from a boy younger than 18 in good health.

The chain has TRBV28 and TRBJ2-5; 7 positions agree with TRBD1. The end of the DNA aligns better with TRBJ2-1, so the J call may be wrong. The CDR3 length is 16 residues. From germline, CDR1 is MDHEN and CDR2 SYDVKM. DNA for the CDR3: TGTGCCAGCAGTTTATCAACAGGGGAGCCGTACAATGAGCAGTTCTTC. Translation: CASSLSTGEPYNEQFF.

Comment on this clonotype: One junction end does not reproduce the germline sequence, and a read error may be involved. The CDR3 loop reads CASSLRTDQKTQYF. CDR3 sequence (DNA): TGTGCCAGCAGCTTGCGTACAGACCAAAAGACCCAGTACTTC. This sequence joins TRBV5-5 and TRBJ2-5; D call uncertain. Germline V gives CDR1 SGHKS, CDR2 YYEKEE (reference sequence). This CDR3 region has 14 residues.

J is TRBJ1-5 and V is TRBV29-1; D is possibly TRBD1 (5 bases). Germline-derived CDR1 and CDR2 are SQVTM and ANQGSEA. This CDR3 spans 13 amino acids. V dropped 5 bases and J dropped 3 bases, with 11 bases sitting between them. CDR3 loop: CSVLQGYNQPQHF. CDR3 sequence (DNA): TGCAGCGTTTTGCAGGGCTACAATCAGCCCCAGCATTTT.